These 20 T cell receptor beta chains came from one sample sequenced in a study of radiotherapy plus CTLA-4 blockade in lung cancer. The repertoire was sequenced with immunoSEQ multiplex PCR; TCRdb's copy has only in-frame clones and lacks some. The sample holds some 30,000 clones; roughly 70% are singletons and the top ten take 14%. The source was peripheral blood, collected from a patient treated with radiotherapy plus ipilimumab. These receptors came from a human donor with non-small cell lung cancer that progressed on radiotherapy plus ipilimumab.

This chain connects TRBV4-3 to TRBJ1-5, with no clear D. CDR1 is LGHNA and CDR2 is YSLEER in the germline V gene. CDR3 length: 15 residues. Trimming stripped 0 bases from V and 0 bases from J, with 6 bases between. The CDR3 sequence is CASSQEGGSNQPQHF. CDR3 sequence (DNA): TGCGCCAGCAGCCAAGAGGGCGGTAGCAATCAGCCCCAGCATTTT.

This clone appeared once. The V call is TRBV9, the J call TRBJ2-1; D remains unclear. Trimming took 3 bases from V and 3 from J, leaving 7 bases between them. The CDR3 runs 13 residues. Germline V lookup: CDR1 SGDLS, CDR2 YYNGEE. The chain's CDR3 is CASSAGHYNEQFF. The DNA for the CDR3 is TGTGCCAGCAGCGCGGGCCACTACAATGAGCAGTTCTTC.

J is TRBJ2-7 and V is TRBV11-1, with 7 bases aligning to TRBD1. Trimming took 5 bases from V and 6 from J; bases not matched to a gene: 7. Germline assignment: CDR1 SGHAT and CDR2 FQDESV (reference sequence). CDR3 length: 13 amino acids. This chain's CDR3 is CASSAGGPVEQYF. DNA for the CDR3: TGTGCCAGCAGCGCAGGGGGTCCGGTCGAGCAGTACTTC.

The chain joins TRBV7-3 to TRBJ2-1; either TRBD1 or TRBD2 may supply D (7 bases each). Trimming stripped 5 bases from V and 3 bases from J, with 17 bases between. Germline CDR1 SGHTA, CDR2 FQGTGA. CDR3 length: 16 amino acids. The CDR3 DNA is TGTGCCAGCAGCCCGCAGGGGGGGGTTCACTACAATGAGCAGTTCTTC. It specifies CASSPQGGVHYNEQFF. The variable domain in full, completed from reference TRBV7-3 and TRBJ2-1, reads GAGVSQTPSNKVTEKGKYVELRCDPISGHTALYWYRQSLGQGPEFLIYFQGTGAADDSGLPNDRFFAVRPEGSVSTLKIQRTERGDSAVYLCASSPQGGVHYNEQFFGPGTRLTVL.

The V and J genes are TRBV7-9 and TRBJ2-5, with D maybe TRBD2 (6 bases). The CDR3 covers 14 residues. Germline CDR1 reads SEHNR; CDR2 reads FQNEAQ (reference sequence). Trimming cost V 1 base and J 5 bases, with 11 bases left between them. CDR3 amino acids: CASSLGGEKETQYF. CDR3 bases: TGTGCCAGCAGCTTAGGGGGGGAAAAGGAGACCCAGTACTTC.

This clone was detected only a few times. The V and J genes are TRBV6-1 and TRBJ2-7; the D gene is possibly TRBD1 (6 bases). V lost 8 bases, J lost 0 bases, and 14 bases lay in between. CDR3 length equals 14 residues. Germline V gene data show CDR1 as MNHNS and CDR2 as SASEGT. The CDR3 loop is CASGGPGRSYEQYF. CDR3 DNA sequence: TGTGCCAGCGGGGGCCCCGGCCGCTCCTACGAGCAGTACTTC.

This clone was seen a few times. V usage is TRBV21-1 and J usage is TRBJ2-7; the DNA was not compared with TRBD1, the D call given in the table. TRBV21-1 has pseudogene status. CDR3 size: 17 residues. CDR3: CASSKDRTGGIPYEQYF. As DNA, the CDR3 is TGTGCCAGCAGCAAAGACCGGACAGGGGGCATTCCCTACGAGCAGTACTTC.

In this sample, this clone turned up a few times. This chain links TRBV6-5 with TRBJ2-3; 8 bases line up with TRBD1. CDR3 length: 16 amino acids. The V gene's germline CDR1 is MNHEY and CDR2 SVGAGI. J was trimmed by 3 bases and V by 4 bases; bases with no gene match: 9. The CDR3 DNA follows: TGTGCCAGCAGTTTCCCAGGGGGCCTAAGGACAGATACGCAGTATTTT. Translating gives CASSFPGGLRTDTQYF.

The gene calls are TRBV5-4 and TRBJ2-7, with TRBD1 matching 8 bases. The CDR3 runs to 15 residues. Germline V lookup: CDR1 SGHNT, CDR2 YYREEE (reference sequence). The V segment lost 4 bases and the J segment 2 bases; nucleotides outside the gene matches: 8. The CDR3 nucleotides read TGTGCCAGCAGCCCCGACGGGACAGGCCCCTACGAGCAGTACTTC. Translation: CASSPDGTGPYEQYF. Combining the CDR3 with reference TRBV5-4 and TRBJ2-7 gives the whole variable domain ETGVTQSPTHLIKTRGQQVTLRCSSQSGHNTVSWYQQALGQGPQFIFQYYREEENGRGNFPPRFSGLQFPNYSSELNVNALELDDSALYLCASSPDGTGPYEQYFGPGTRLTVT.

The gene calls are TRBV11-2 and TRBJ2-2, with a weak D call TRBD2 (5 bases). V lost 0 bases and J 8 bases, leaving 10 bases between the germline ends. The CDR3 is 14 residues long. CDR1 is SGHAT, CDR2 FQNNGV, per germline. CDR3 coding DNA: TGTGCCAGCAGCTTAGAGCTAGCAGCGGGGGAGCTGTTTTTT. Translation gives CASSLELAAGELFF. The full variable domain, completed using reference TRBV11-2 and TRBJ2-2, is EAGVAQSPRYKIIEKRQSVAFWCNPISGHATLYWYQQILGQGPKLLIQFQNNGVVDDSQLPKDRFSAERLKGVDSTLKIQPAKLEDSAVYLCASSLELAAGELFFGEGSRLTVL.

This clone was detected only once. CDR3 loop: CASSLLVSEAFF. CDR3 DNA sequence: TGTGCCAGCAGCTTATTGGTTTCTGAAGCTTTCTTT. The V call is TRBV7-9, the J call TRBJ1-1; no clear D. Germline assignment: CDR1 SEHNR and CDR2 FQNEAQ (reference sequence). Trimming removed 2 bases at V and 6 bases at J, with 7 bases between. This CDR3 contains 12 residues.

As for this clone: This CDR3 is also generated by other DNA sequences in the sample. This rearrangement joins TRBV5-6 to TRBJ2-2; D unclear. The CDR3 spans 13 residues. CDR1 and CDR2 (germline): SGHDT, YYEEEE. V lost 0 bases, J lost 3 bases, and 3 bases lay in between. The CDR3, as DNA: TGTGCCAGCAGCTTGGGAGACACCGGGGAGCTGTTTTTT. Residues: CASSLGDTGELFF.

CDR3 protein: CAWGVGGYTF. The CDR3 DNA reads TGTGCCTGGGGCGTCGGTGGCTACACCTTC. The rearrangement uses TRBV30 and TRBJ1-2; D is unresolved. Germline V gene sequence: CDR1 GTSNPN, CDR2 SVGIG (reference sequence). There are 10 residues in the CDR3. The V gene lost 5 bases and the J gene lost 7 bases, with 8 bases spanning the gap.

The V call is TRBV5-1, the J call TRBJ1-2; TRBD1 matches at 9 bases. The CDR3 consists of 14 residues. V shed 4 bases, J shed 8 bases, and the junction held 9 bases outside the gene matches. Germline values: CDR1 SGHRS, CDR2 YFSETQ. The CDR3 here is CASSQQGATEGYTF. As DNA, the CDR3 is TGCGCCAGCAGCCAACAGGGGGCTACTGAGGGCTACACCTTC.

The gene calls are TRBV4-2 and TRBJ1-5; D remains unclear. This CDR3 contains 15 residues. Germline V lookup: CDR1 LGHNA, CDR2 YNFKEQ. The V end lost 7 bases, the J end lost 4 bases, and 17 bases lay between the germline ends. CDR3 loop: CASKPNGGSNQPQHF. Written as DNA, the CDR3 is TGTGCCAGCAAACCTAACGGAGGATCTAATCAGCCCCAGCATTTT.

This chain joins TRBV18 and TRBJ1-3; 7 bases match TRBD1. Germline trimming cut 3 bases from V and 0 bases from J; bases unmatched to any gene: 2. This CDR3 has 15 residues. CDR1 is KGHSH, CDR2 LQKENI, per germline. Here the CDR3 DNA reads TGTGCCAGCTCACCGACAGGGCTCTCTGGAAACACCATATATTTT. Protein sequence: CASSPTGLSGNTIYF.

The chain recombines TRBV29-1 with TRBJ2-2, with D possibly matching TRBD2 (6 bases). Trimming cost V 7 bases and J 2 bases, with 17 bases left between them. CDR1 SQVTM and CDR2 ANQGSEA come from the germline V gene. The CDR3 consists of 15 residues. The CDR3 region has the DNA TGCAGCGCGGAGGGGTCCCGAACCAACACCGGGGAGCTGTTTTTT. Translation: CSAEGSRTNTGELFF.

This chain connects TRBV6-1 to TRBJ1-1; D ambiguous. The CDR3 is made up of 13 amino acids. The V gene's germline CDR1 is MNHNS and CDR2 SASEGT. V lost 4 bases, J lost 1 base, and 7 bases lay in between. The CDR3 nucleotides are TGTGCCAGCAGTGTTACAGCGAACACTGAAGCTTTCTTT. It translates to CASSVTANTEAFF.

V is TRBV5-5 and J is TRBJ2-7; maybe TRBD1 (5 bases). Per the germline V gene, CDR1 is SGHKS and CDR2 is YYEKEE (reference sequence). The CDR3 sequence is 14 residues long. The V and J ends lost 2 bases and 3 bases respectively, with 12 bases between them. The CDR3 protein is CASSFADSRYEQYF. The CDR3 coding sequence is TGTGCCAGCAGCTTCGCCGACAGCCGCTACGAGCAGTACTTC.

This rearrangement joins TRBV2 to TRBJ2-7; no definite D call. V dropped 1 base and J dropped 3 bases, with 4 bases sitting between them. The CDR3 has 12 residues. The germline V gene encodes CDR1 SNHLY and CDR2 FYNNEI. The CDR3 region has the DNA TGTGCCAGCAGTGAAGTGGTCTACGAGCAGTACTTC. Its translation: CASSEVVYEQYF. The full variable domain, rest sourced from reference TRBV2 and TRBJ2-7, is EPEVTQTPSHQVTQMGQEVILRCVPISNHLYFYWYRQILGQKVEFLVSFYNNEISEKSEIFDDQFSVERPDGSNFTLKIRSTKLEDSAMYFCASSEVVYEQYFGPGTRLTVT.